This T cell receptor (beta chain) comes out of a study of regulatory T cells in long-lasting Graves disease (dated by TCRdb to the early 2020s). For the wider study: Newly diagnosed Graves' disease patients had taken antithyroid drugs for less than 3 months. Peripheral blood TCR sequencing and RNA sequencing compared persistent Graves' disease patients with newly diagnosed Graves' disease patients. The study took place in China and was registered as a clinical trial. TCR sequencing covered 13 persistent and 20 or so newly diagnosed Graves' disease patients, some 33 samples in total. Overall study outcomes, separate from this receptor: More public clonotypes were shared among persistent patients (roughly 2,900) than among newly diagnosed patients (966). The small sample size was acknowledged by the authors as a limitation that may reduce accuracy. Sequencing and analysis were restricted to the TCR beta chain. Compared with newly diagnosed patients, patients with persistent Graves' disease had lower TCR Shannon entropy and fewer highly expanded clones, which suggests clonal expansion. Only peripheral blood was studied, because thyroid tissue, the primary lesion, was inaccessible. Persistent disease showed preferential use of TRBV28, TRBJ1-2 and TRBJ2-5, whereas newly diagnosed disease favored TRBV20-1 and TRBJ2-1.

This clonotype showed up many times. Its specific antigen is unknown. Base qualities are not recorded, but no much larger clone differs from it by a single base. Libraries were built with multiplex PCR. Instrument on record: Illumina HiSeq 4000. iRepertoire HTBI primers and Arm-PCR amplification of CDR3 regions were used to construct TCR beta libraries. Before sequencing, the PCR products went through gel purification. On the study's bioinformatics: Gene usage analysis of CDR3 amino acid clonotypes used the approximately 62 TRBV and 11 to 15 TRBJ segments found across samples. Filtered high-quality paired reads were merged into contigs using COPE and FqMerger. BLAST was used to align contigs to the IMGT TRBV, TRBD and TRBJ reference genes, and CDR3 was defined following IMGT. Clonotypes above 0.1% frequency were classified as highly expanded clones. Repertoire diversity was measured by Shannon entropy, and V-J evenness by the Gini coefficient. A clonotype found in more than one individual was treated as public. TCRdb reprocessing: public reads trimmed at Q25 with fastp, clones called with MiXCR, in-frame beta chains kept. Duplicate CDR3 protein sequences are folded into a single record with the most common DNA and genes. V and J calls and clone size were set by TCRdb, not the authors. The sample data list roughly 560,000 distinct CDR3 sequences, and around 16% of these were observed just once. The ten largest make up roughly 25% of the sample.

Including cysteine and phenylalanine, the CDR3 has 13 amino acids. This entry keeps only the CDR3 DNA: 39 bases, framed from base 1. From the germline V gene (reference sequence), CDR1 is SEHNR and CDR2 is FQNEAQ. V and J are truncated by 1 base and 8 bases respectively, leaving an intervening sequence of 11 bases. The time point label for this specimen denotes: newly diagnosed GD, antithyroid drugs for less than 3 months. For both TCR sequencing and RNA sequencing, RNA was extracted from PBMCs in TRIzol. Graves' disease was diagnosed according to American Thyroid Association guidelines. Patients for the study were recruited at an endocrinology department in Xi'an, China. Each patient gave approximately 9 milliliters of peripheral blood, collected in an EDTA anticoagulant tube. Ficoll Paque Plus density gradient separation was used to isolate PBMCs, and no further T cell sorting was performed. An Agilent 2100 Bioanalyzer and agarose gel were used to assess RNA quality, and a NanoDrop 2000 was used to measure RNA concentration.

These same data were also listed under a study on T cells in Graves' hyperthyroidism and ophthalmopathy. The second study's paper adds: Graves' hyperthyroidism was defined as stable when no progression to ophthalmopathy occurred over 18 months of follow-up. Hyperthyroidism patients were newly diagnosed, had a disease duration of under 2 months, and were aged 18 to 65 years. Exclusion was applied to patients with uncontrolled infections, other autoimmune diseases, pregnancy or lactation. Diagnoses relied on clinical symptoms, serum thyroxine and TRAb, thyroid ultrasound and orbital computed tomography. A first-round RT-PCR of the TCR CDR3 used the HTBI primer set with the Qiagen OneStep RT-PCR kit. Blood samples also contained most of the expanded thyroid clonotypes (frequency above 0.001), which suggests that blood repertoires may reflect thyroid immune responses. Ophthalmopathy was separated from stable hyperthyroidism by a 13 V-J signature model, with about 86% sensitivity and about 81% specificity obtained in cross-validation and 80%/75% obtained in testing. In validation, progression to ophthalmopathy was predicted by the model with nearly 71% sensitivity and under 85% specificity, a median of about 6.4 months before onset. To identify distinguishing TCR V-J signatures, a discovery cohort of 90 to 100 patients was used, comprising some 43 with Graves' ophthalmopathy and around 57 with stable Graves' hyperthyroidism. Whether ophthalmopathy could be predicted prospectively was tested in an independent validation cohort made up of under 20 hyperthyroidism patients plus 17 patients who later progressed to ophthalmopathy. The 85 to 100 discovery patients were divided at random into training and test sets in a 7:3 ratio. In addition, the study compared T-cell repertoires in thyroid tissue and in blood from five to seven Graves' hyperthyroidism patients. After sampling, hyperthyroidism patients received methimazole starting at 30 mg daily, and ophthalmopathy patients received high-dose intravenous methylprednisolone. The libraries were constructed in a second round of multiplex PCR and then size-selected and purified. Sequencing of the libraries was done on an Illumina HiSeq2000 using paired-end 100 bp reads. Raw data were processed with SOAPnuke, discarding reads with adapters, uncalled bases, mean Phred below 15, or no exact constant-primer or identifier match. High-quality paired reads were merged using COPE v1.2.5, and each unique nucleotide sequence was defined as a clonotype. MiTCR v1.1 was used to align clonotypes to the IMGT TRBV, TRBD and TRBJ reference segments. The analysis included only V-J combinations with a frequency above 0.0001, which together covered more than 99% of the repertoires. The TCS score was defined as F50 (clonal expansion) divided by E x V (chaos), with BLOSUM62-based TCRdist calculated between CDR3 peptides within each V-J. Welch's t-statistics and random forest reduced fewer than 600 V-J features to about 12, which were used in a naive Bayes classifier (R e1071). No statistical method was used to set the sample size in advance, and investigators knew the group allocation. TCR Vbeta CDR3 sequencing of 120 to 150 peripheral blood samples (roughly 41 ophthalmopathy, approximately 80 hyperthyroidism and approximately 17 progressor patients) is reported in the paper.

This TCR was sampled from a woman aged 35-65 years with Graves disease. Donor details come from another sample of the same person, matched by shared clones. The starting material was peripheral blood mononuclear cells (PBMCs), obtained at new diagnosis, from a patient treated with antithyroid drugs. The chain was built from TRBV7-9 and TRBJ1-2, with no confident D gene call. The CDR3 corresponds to CASSLGVVEGYTF. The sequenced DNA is TGTGCCAGCAGCTTAGGGGTCGTGGAGGGCTACACCTTC.